A selection of T cell receptor beta chains follows, all from one sample in a study of blood T cell repertoires in COVID-19. The assay was immunoSEQ multiplex PCR, and TCRdb's table has in-frame clones only and misses some. The sample lists about 90,000 clones, 81% occurring once. Sequencing was done on a sample of peripheral blood. The receptors come from a man aged 80 or over with active or convalescent COVID-19. The CDR3 runs from the conserved cysteine through the conserved F or W. Each record gives: J gene, V gene, D gene, clone size, CDR3 DNA, CDR3 protein. The D gene is left open where the match is weak. Clone size, where shown, is once, few, many, or a class for clones that have expanded.

j_gene: TRBJ2-7; v_gene: TRBV5-1; d_gene: .; abundance: .; CDR3nt: TGCGCCAGCAGCAATGTGGGACTGAGGGACGAGCAGTACTTC; CDR3aa: CASSNVGLRDEQYF
j_gene: TRBJ1-2; v_gene: TRBV11-1; d_gene: TRBD1; abundance: once; CDR3nt: TGTGCCAGCAAAACAGGGGGCCGCCCTCGCAACTATGGCTACACCTTC; CDR3aa: CASKTGGRPRNYGYTF
j_gene: TRBJ1-1; v_gene: TRBV11-2; d_gene: TRBD1; abundance: few; CDR3nt: TGTGCCAGCAGCATTGGGACAGACACTGAAGCTTTCTTT; CDR3aa: CASSIGTDTEAFF
j_gene: TRBJ2-3; v_gene: TRBV5-4; d_gene: .; abundance: .; CDR3nt: TGTGCCAGCAGCGTGGACTTCGGCACAGATACGCAGTATTTT; CDR3aa: CASSVDFGTDTQYF
j_gene: TRBJ1-5; v_gene: TRBV19; d_gene: TRBD1; abundance: .; CDR3nt: TGTGCCAGTAGTCGTTGGACAGGGAACAATCAGCCCCAGCATTTT; CDR3aa: CASSRWTGNNQPQHF
j_gene: TRBJ1-1; v_gene: TRBV7-9; d_gene: .; abundance: few; CDR3nt: TGTGCCAGCAGCTTCAGCGGTACTGAAGCTTTCTTT; CDR3aa: CASSFSGTEAFF
j_gene: TRBJ1-6; v_gene: TRBV5-5; d_gene: .; abundance: medium-sized; CDR3nt: TGTGCCAGCAGCTTGGGGACGCCCGGACAACCCCTCCACTTT; CDR3aa: CASSLGTPGQPLHF
j_gene: TRBJ2-1; v_gene: TRBV27; d_gene: TRBD1; abundance: .; CDR3nt: TGTGCCAGCAGCTTCGACAGGGACCCCTACAATGAGCAGTTCTTC; CDR3aa: CASSFDRDPYNEQFF
j_gene: TRBJ2-2; v_gene: TRBV12-3/TRBV12-4; d_gene: .; abundance: .; CDR3nt: TGTGCCAGCAGCCGTAACACCGGGGAGCTGTTTTTT; CDR3aa: CASSRNTGELFF
j_gene: TRBJ2-7; v_gene: TRBV11-1; d_gene: TRBD2; abundance: .; CDR3nt: TGTGCCAGCAGCCAGATGGCTAGCGGGGCCAACTACGAGCAGTACTTC; CDR3aa: CASSQMASGANYEQYF
j_gene: TRBJ2-6; v_gene: TRBV3-1/TRBV3-2; d_gene: .; abundance: .; CDR3nt: TGTGCCAGCAGCCAACGGAGCTCTGGGGCCAACGTCCTGACTTTC; CDR3aa: CASSQRSSGANVLTF
j_gene: TRBJ1-1; v_gene: TRBV21-1; d_gene: .; abundance: .; CDR3nt: TGTGCCAGCAGCAAAGCGAGGGCAGGGGGACCGAAAAGGTTGAACACTGAAGCTTTCTTT; CDR3aa: CASSKARAGGPKRLNTEAFF
j_gene: TRBJ2-6; v_gene: TRBV19; d_gene: TRBD1; abundance: .; CDR3nt: TGTGCCAGTATGGACAGGGGAGCCTCTGGGGCCAACGTCCTGACTTTC; CDR3aa: CASMDRGASGANVLTF
j_gene: TRBJ2-2; v_gene: TRBV28; d_gene: .; abundance: .; CDR3nt: TGTGCCAGCAGTAGCGGAGGCGGGGCACTCACCGGGGAGCTGTTTTTT; CDR3aa: CASSSGGGALTGELFF
j_gene: TRBJ1-4; v_gene: TRBV9; d_gene: TRBD1; abundance: .; CDR3nt: TGTGCCAGCAGCGTAGGTCAGGGGGGAGGAACTAATGAAAAACTGTTTTTT; CDR3aa: CASSVGQGGGTNEKLFF
j_gene: TRBJ1-2; v_gene: TRBV10-3; d_gene: TRBD1; abundance: .; CDR3nt: TGTGCCATCAGTGATCGGAGGACAGGGGGCGACGGTGGCTACACCTTC; CDR3aa: CAISDRRTGGDGGYTF